These T cell receptor beta chains were read from a single sample in a study of T-cell reconstitution after alpha-beta-depleted transplantation in children. MiXCR, applied by TCRdb to the PCR reads, yields one record per CDR3 protein. Found here are more than 200,000 distinct CDR3 sequences, approximately 9.7% of them singletons; the top ten hold approximately 5.4%. The specimen comprised PBMCs from the stem cell graft donor, sampled from the stem cell graft. These receptors all come from a human donor who donated a stem cell graft to a child with SCID. Both conserved end residues are part of each CDR3. The order of the fields is CDR3 protein, CDR3 DNA, D gene, J gene, clone size, V gene. The D gene is left open where the match is weak. Expanded clones are given a class, and other clones once, few, many or no size at all.

cdr3_aa: CSASPPARTDTQYF
cdr3_nt: TGCAGTGCTAGTCCACCCGCGCGCACAGATACGCAGTATTTT
d_call: NA
j_call: TRBJ2-3
clone_size: many
v_call: TRBV20-1

cdr3_aa: CSATGGADTQYF
cdr3_nt: TGCAGTGCCACCGGCGGGGCAGATACGCAGTATTTT
d_call: NA
j_call: TRBJ2-3
clone_size: many
v_call: TRBV20-1

cdr3_aa: CASEDRVYNEQFF
cdr3_nt: TGTGCCAGCGAAGACAGGGTCTACAATGAGCAGTTCTTC
d_call: TRBD1
j_call: TRBJ2-1
clone_size: NA
v_call: TRBV2

cdr3_aa: CASSLGGGLAGEQYF
cdr3_nt: TGCGCCAGCAGCTTGGGGGGCGGACTAGCGGGCGAGCAGTACTTC
d_call: TRBD2
j_call: TRBJ2-7
clone_size: many
v_call: TRBV5-1

cdr3_aa: CSVTLGGSDRGRYEQYF
cdr3_nt: TGCAGCGTAACTTTAGGGGGGTCGGACAGGGGCCGCTACGAGCAGTACTTC
d_call: TRBD1
j_call: TRBJ2-7
clone_size: many
v_call: TRBV29-1

cdr3_aa: CASSVYRDGLNYTF
cdr3_nt: TGTGCCAGCAGCGTGTACCGGGACGGTTTGAACTACACCTTC
d_call: NA
j_call: TRBJ1-2
clone_size: many
v_call: TRBV9

cdr3_aa: CASSDRDHGYTF
cdr3_nt: TGCGCCAGCAGCGACAGGGACCATGGCTACACCTTC
d_call: TRBD1
j_call: TRBJ1-2
clone_size: many
v_call: TRBV5-1

cdr3_aa: CSAETPEGPRHGYTF
cdr3_nt: TGCAGTGCTGAGACCCCGGAGGGCCCGAGGCATGGCTACACCTTC
d_call: NA
j_call: TRBJ1-2
clone_size: many
v_call: TRBV20-1

cdr3_aa: CASSPRSRGTDTQYF
cdr3_nt: TGTGCCAGCAGCCCACGATCCCGGGGGACAGATACGCAGTATTTT
d_call: NA
j_call: TRBJ2-3
clone_size: many
v_call: TRBV7-2

cdr3_aa: CSVAGTGVGYTF
cdr3_nt: TGCAGCGTGGCCGGGACAGGGGTTGGCTACACCTTC
d_call: TRBD1
j_call: TRBJ1-2
clone_size: many
v_call: TRBV29-1

cdr3_aa: CASSLRDSKQETQYF
cdr3_nt: TGCGCCAGCAGCTTGAGGGACAGTAAGCAAGAGACCCAGTACTTC
d_call: TRBD1
j_call: TRBJ2-5
clone_size: many
v_call: TRBV5-1

cdr3_aa: CASSEWVGGKQEKLFF
cdr3_nt: TGTGCCAGCAGCGAATGGGTCGGGGGCAAGCAGGAAAAACTGTTTTTT
d_call: NA
j_call: TRBJ1-4
clone_size: many
v_call: TRBV7-2

cdr3_aa: CSARPSRVLAKNIQYF
cdr3_nt: TGCAGTGCTAGACCCTCTCGGGTTCTAGCCAAAAACATTCAGTACTTC
d_call: NA
j_call: TRBJ2-4
clone_size: many
v_call: TRBV20-1

cdr3_aa: CASSQEIPSGGYNEQFF
cdr3_nt: TGTGCCAGCAGCCAAGAAATTCCTAGCGGGGGGTACAATGAGCAGTTCTTC
d_call: TRBD2
j_call: TRBJ2-1
clone_size: many
v_call: TRBV4-2

cdr3_aa: CASSFEAGVFYNEQFF
cdr3_nt: TGCGCCAGCAGCTTTGAAGCGGGAGTGTTTTACAATGAGCAGTTCTTC
d_call: TRBD2
j_call: TRBJ2-1
clone_size: many
v_call: TRBV5-1

cdr3_aa: CASSGRGVLSGNTIYF
cdr3_nt: TGTGCCAGCAGTGGCAGGGGGGTCCTCTCTGGAAACACCATATATTTT
d_call: TRBD1
j_call: TRBJ1-3
clone_size: many
v_call: TRBV12-3/TRBV12-4

cdr3_aa: CSVEGAGTEQETQYF
cdr3_nt: TGCAGCGTTGAAGGGGCAGGGACAGAGCAAGAGACCCAGTACTTC
d_call: TRBD1
j_call: TRBJ2-5
clone_size: many
v_call: TRBV29-1

cdr3_aa: CASSATSGGASDTQYF
cdr3_nt: TGTGCCAGCAGCGCTACTAGCGGGGGGGCATCAGATACGCAGTATTTT
d_call: TRBD2
j_call: TRBJ2-3
clone_size: many
v_call: TRBV7-9

cdr3_aa: CASSSAGTGGKDIQYF
cdr3_nt: TGTGCCAGCAGTTCGGCCGGGACAGGGGGCAAGGACATTCAGTACTTC
d_call: TRBD1
j_call: TRBJ2-4
clone_size: many
v_call: TRBV28

cdr3_aa: CASSLVPRDDYGYTF
cdr3_nt: TGTGCCAGCAGCTTAGTTCCCAGGGACGACTATGGCTACACCTTC
d_call: NA
j_call: TRBJ1-2
clone_size: many
v_call: TRBV7-2

cdr3_aa: CASSRTADSSYEQYF
cdr3_nt: TGTGCCAGCAGTAGGACAGCTGACAGCTCCTACGAGCAGTACTTC
d_call: NA
j_call: TRBJ2-7
clone_size: many
v_call: TRBV12-3/TRBV12-4

cdr3_aa: CASSPRGSGGRTDTQYF
cdr3_nt: TGCGCCAGCAGCCCGCGTGGTAGCGGGGGACGTACAGATACGCAGTATTTT
d_call: TRBD2
j_call: TRBJ2-3
clone_size: many
v_call: TRBV5-1

cdr3_aa: CASSIQGFDSPLHF
cdr3_nt: TGTGCCAGTAGTATTCAGGGGTTCGATTCACCCCTCCACTTT
d_call: NA
j_call: TRBJ1-6
clone_size: NA
v_call: TRBV19

cdr3_aa: CASSVGGFNEQFF
cdr3_nt: TGTGCCAGCAGCGTAGGAGGGTTCAATGAGCAGTTCTTC
d_call: NA
j_call: TRBJ2-1
clone_size: NA
v_call: TRBV9

cdr3_aa: CSVGSPDSEKLFF
cdr3_nt: TGCAGCGTTGGTTCGCCGGACAGCGAAAAACTGTTTTTT
d_call: NA
j_call: TRBJ1-4
clone_size: many
v_call: TRBV29-1

cdr3_aa: CASNTGRAGANVLTF
cdr3_nt: TGTGCCAGCAATACAGGGAGAGCTGGGGCCAACGTCCTGACTTTC
d_call: NA
j_call: TRBJ2-6
clone_size: many
v_call: TRBV12-3/TRBV12-4

cdr3_aa: CASSASGGAAIYPGFF
cdr3_nt: TGCGCCAGCAGCGCCAGCGGGGGGGCTGCGATTTATCCTGGGTTCTTC
d_call: TRBD2
j_call: TRBJ2-1
clone_size: many
v_call: TRBV5-1

cdr3_aa: CASSIPTEAFF
cdr3_nt: TGTGCCAGTAGTATCCCCACTGAAGCTTTCTTT
d_call: NA
j_call: TRBJ1-1
clone_size: NA
v_call: TRBV19

cdr3_aa: CASSQSGMGEQYF
cdr3_nt: TGTGCCAGCAGCCAATCGGGAATGGGAGAGCAGTACTTC
d_call: NA
j_call: TRBJ2-7
clone_size: many
v_call: TRBV16

cdr3_aa: CASSLQTGGNSPLHF
cdr3_nt: TGCGCCAGCAGCCTACAGACAGGGGGCAATTCACCCCTCCACTTT
d_call: TRBD1
j_call: TRBJ1-6
clone_size: many
v_call: TRBV5-1

cdr3_aa: CASSLVHSTGELFF
cdr3_nt: TGTGCCAGCAGCTTAGTCCATAGCACCGGGGAGCTGTTTTTT
d_call: NA
j_call: TRBJ2-2
clone_size: many
v_call: TRBV7-2

cdr3_aa: CASSSDSLGQPQHF
cdr3_nt: TGTGCCAGCAGCAGTGACAGTCTCGGTCAGCCCCAGCATTTT
d_call: NA
j_call: TRBJ1-5
clone_size: many
v_call: TRBV9

cdr3_aa: CASSEFVGRSKETQYF
cdr3_nt: TGTGCCAGCAGTGAATTCGTGGGGCGATCGAAAGAGACCCAGTACTTC
d_call: NA
j_call: TRBJ2-5
clone_size: many
v_call: TRBV25-1

cdr3_aa: CASSFTGTGPREQYF
cdr3_nt: TGCGCCAGCAGCTTCACCGGGACAGGGCCTCGGGAGCAGTACTTC
d_call: TRBD1
j_call: TRBJ2-7
clone_size: few
v_call: TRBV5-1

cdr3_aa: CSAPPDRGGIGTQYF
cdr3_nt: TGCAGTGCTCCCCCGGACAGGGGGGGTATAGGGACCCAGTACTTC
d_call: TRBD1
j_call: TRBJ2-5
clone_size: many
v_call: TRBV20-1

cdr3_aa: CASSLAGGFYNEQFF
cdr3_nt: TGCGCCAGCAGCTTAGCGGGGGGATTCTACAATGAGCAGTTCTTC
d_call: TRBD2
j_call: TRBJ2-1
clone_size: many
v_call: TRBV5-1

cdr3_aa: CASTERGGTDTQYF
cdr3_nt: TGTGCCAGCACCGAGCGGGGGGGCACAGATACGCAGTATTTT
d_call: TRBD2
j_call: TRBJ2-3
clone_size: many
v_call: TRBV12-3/TRBV12-4

cdr3_aa: CASSLAGSTTDTQYF
cdr3_nt: TGTGCCAGCAGCTTAGCAGGGAGTACCACAGATACGCAGTATTTT
d_call: NA
j_call: TRBJ2-3
clone_size: many
v_call: TRBV7-6

cdr3_aa: CASSLGKYNEQFF
cdr3_nt: TGCGCCAGCAGCTTGGGCAAATACAATGAGCAGTTCTTC
d_call: NA
j_call: TRBJ2-1
clone_size: many
v_call: TRBV5-1

cdr3_aa: CSARVTSGGYEQFF
cdr3_nt: TGCAGTGCTAGAGTTACTAGCGGGGGGTATGAGCAGTTCTTC
d_call: TRBD2
j_call: TRBJ2-1
clone_size: many
v_call: TRBV20-1

cdr3_aa: CSAKEGGNTEAFF
cdr3_nt: TGCAGTGCTAAGGAGGGCGGGAACACTGAAGCTTTCTTT
d_call: NA
j_call: TRBJ1-1
clone_size: many
v_call: TRBV20-1

cdr3_aa: CSAQTTVNSPLHF
cdr3_nt: TGCAGTGCTCAAACCACCGTGAATTCACCCCTCCACTTT
d_call: NA
j_call: TRBJ1-6
clone_size: many
v_call: TRBV20-1

cdr3_aa: CSVESNYGYTF
cdr3_nt: TGCAGCGTAGAAAGTAACTATGGCTACACCTTC
d_call: NA
j_call: TRBJ1-2
clone_size: many
v_call: TRBV29-1

cdr3_aa: CASSPETGVRGYTF
cdr3_nt: TGCGCCAGCAGCCCCGAAACGGGGGTCCGAGGCTACACCTTC
d_call: NA
j_call: TRBJ1-2
clone_size: many
v_call: TRBV5-1

cdr3_aa: CSARGILLAGALSTDTQYF
cdr3_nt: TGCAGTGCTAGAGGCATATTGCTAGCGGGGGCCTTGAGCACAGATACGCAGTATTTT
d_call: TRBD2
j_call: TRBJ2-3
clone_size: many
v_call: TRBV20-1

cdr3_aa: CSAREDNQPQHF
cdr3_nt: TGCAGTGCTAGAGAAGACAATCAGCCCCAGCATTTT
d_call: NA
j_call: TRBJ1-5
clone_size: many
v_call: TRBV20-1

cdr3_aa: CASSQTGTGTTQYF
cdr3_nt: TGTGCCAGCAGCCAAACCGGGACAGGGACGACCCAGTACTTC
d_call: TRBD1
j_call: TRBJ2-5
clone_size: many
v_call: TRBV7-3

cdr3_aa: CASSLVSSSYEQYF
cdr3_nt: TGCGCCAGCAGCTTAGTGTCGAGCTCCTACGAGCAGTACTTC
d_call: NA
j_call: TRBJ2-7
clone_size: many
v_call: TRBV5-1

cdr3_aa: CSASPREGGAFSNQPQHF
cdr3_nt: TGCAGTGCTAGCCCCAGGGAGGGGGGGGCCTTTAGCAATCAGCCCCAGCATTTT
d_call: NA
j_call: TRBJ1-5
clone_size: NA
v_call: TRBV20-1

cdr3_aa: CCARVTMGDLNTGELFF
cdr3_nt: TGCTGTGCTAGAGTTACGATGGGGGATCTCAACACCGGGGAGCTGTTTTTT
d_call: NA
j_call: TRBJ2-2
clone_size: few
v_call: TRBV20-1

cdr3_aa: CASRYRGGQGDTQYF
cdr3_nt: TGTGCCAGCAGGTACCGGGGGGGGCAAGGAGATACGCAGTATTTT
d_call: TRBD2
j_call: TRBJ2-3
clone_size: many
v_call: TRBV11-2